This record covers a single T cell receptor beta chain. The antigen is undetermined. Germline CDR1 reads LNHDA; CDR2 reads SQIVND (reference sequence). The V and J ends lost 6 bases and 1 base respectively, with 9 bases between them. The CDR3 extends over 14 amino acids. These data are taken from a study of T cell responses to AZD1222 COVID-19 vaccine. Overall study results and limits: No repertoire was sampled before or during the peak T cell response, only after it. The breadth and depth of Spike-specific TCRs increased once two AZD1222 doses had been given. Most donors were white British and more were female, and clonal diversity was possibly underestimated. As reported, nearly half of all spike-specific TCRs target variant regions that are unmutated.

Only in-frame clones appear in the TCRdb table, and some are missing; sequencing was by immunoSEQ multiplex PCR. The sample yields under 95,000 clones, approximately 85% seen once. The rearrangement links TRBV19 to TRBJ2-2; D might be TRBD2 (6 bases). The clonotype originates from an adult who received the AZD1222 COVID-19 vaccine. This sample comprised peripheral blood, obtained 28 days after the second AZD1222 dose. DNA of the CDR3: TGTGCCAGTAGATGGGGGGTGAACACCGGGGAGCTGTTTTTT. Protein product: CASRWGVNTGELFF.